The 28 T cell receptor beta chains reported below all come from one sample, sequenced in a study of sequential checkpoint blockade in melanoma (dated 2019 in TCRdb). Library generation was performed with the immunoSEQ multiplex PCR assay. The table was pulled from immuneACCESS by TCRdb, which kept in-frame rearrangements only. Such tables lose some clones; where checked, under half of the loss comes from unresolved V genes, and the rest has no known cause. This sample holds 10,000 or so clones; around four fifths were observed only once. The ten largest clones capture approximately 13% of the sample. Taken with the paper, the label for treatment or condition translates to: randomized to nivolumab then ipilimumab (arm A) or the reverse (arm B). The specimen was CD8+ T cells sorted from blood (inferred from file names), collected from a patient given nivolumab and ipilimumab in sequence. Receptors were obtained from a human donor with melanoma.

This chain's CDR3 is CASSPGQGTYEQYV. The CDR3 DNA reads as TGTGCCAGTAGTCCGGGACAGGGAACCTACGAGCAGTACGTC. J is TRBJ2-7 and V is TRBV19, with TRBD1 matching 9 bases. Germline assignment: CDR1 LNHDA and CDR2 SQIVND (reference sequence). This CDR3 spans 14 amino acids. After removal of 5 bases from V and 2 bases from J, the junction contained 4 bases not matched to a gene.

The rearrangement joins TRBV6-6 to TRBJ2-1; TRBD1 aligns across 7 bases. CDR1 MNHNY and CDR2 SVGAGI come from the germline V gene (reference sequence). Trimming took 4 bases from V and 3 from J; bases not matched to a gene: 6. This CDR3 is built from 15 residues. This chain's CDR3 is CASSSRGQNYNEQFF. The CDR3, as DNA: TGTGCCAGCAGTTCCCGGGGACAGAACTACAATGAGCAGTTCTTC.

In this sample, this clone turned up a few times. The chain combines TRBV27 with TRBJ2-5; 9 nucleotides line up with TRBD1. From germline, CDR1 is MNHEY and CDR2 SMNVEV (reference sequence). The CDR3 consists of 15 residues. Trimming took 6 bases from V and 13 from J; bases not matched to a gene: 18. The CDR3 sequence is CASRSAGTGISGWYF. The CDR3 nucleotides are TGTGCCAGCAGATCCGCCGGGACAGGGATCTCCGGGTGGTACTTC.

V and J are TRBV4-1 and TRBJ2-3; 7 bases fit TRBD2. With V trimmed by 4 bases and J by 1 base, 8 bases remained unmatched. The CDR3 has 16 amino acids. Per the germline V gene, CDR1 is MGHRA and CDR2 is YSYEKL. CDR3 protein: CASSPIMGGGTDTQYF. In nucleotides, the CDR3 is TGCGCCAGCAGCCCTATAATGGGGGGGGGCACAGATACGCAGTATTTT.

The rearrangement uses TRBV19 and TRBJ2-1; no clear D gene. The CDR3 is 16 residues long. The V gene's germline CDR1 is LNHDA and CDR2 SQIVND (reference sequence). Trimming removed 2 bases from V and 2 bases from J, with 13 bases in between. The CDR3, as DNA: TGTGCCAGTAGTATAAGAGAAGCGCCGCCCTACAATGAGCAGTTCTTC. Encoded protein: CASSIREAPPYNEQFF.

The V and J genes are TRBV5-6 and TRBJ1-6; perhaps TRBD1 as D (5 bases). V was pared by 4 bases and J by 9 bases, with 8 bases between. The CDR3 loop spans 12 amino acids. The V gene's germline CDR1 is SGHDT and CDR2 YYEEEE. CDR3 nucleotides: TGTGCCAGCAGCCCAGGGTTTTCACCCCTCCACTTT. Translated: CASSPGFSPLHF.

This clone was counted only a few times. V is TRBV6-5 and J is TRBJ1-1, with 7 nucleotides matching TRBD1. Germline assignment: CDR1 MNHEY and CDR2 SVGAGI. V gave up 4 bases and J gave up 7 bases; unmatched junction bases: 3. There are 12 residues in the CDR3. In DNA, the CDR3 is TGTGCCAGCAGTTCCGACAGGGATGAAGCTTTCTTT. The encoded protein is CASSSDRDEAFF.

The rearrangement links TRBV10-3 to TRBJ2-7; TRBD1 matches 7 bases. V trimming: 7 bases; J trimming: 4 bases; junction bases outside the gene matches: 16. Germline V gives CDR1 ENHRY, CDR2 SYGVKD. The CDR3 runs 16 residues. The CDR3 protein is CAITASPGQQPYEQYV. The CDR3 DNA is TGTGCCATCACTGCATCCCCGGGACAGCAACCGTACGAGCAGTACGTC.

The rearrangement uses TRBV27 and TRBJ2-1, with TRBD2 identical over 7 bases. J gave up 10 bases and V 5 bases, and 5 bases lay outside the gene matches. CDR3 length: 12 amino acids. Germline loops: CDR1 MNHEY, CDR2 SMNVEV (reference sequence). DNA for the CDR3: TGTGCCAGCAGTCGGGACTATGGCGAGCAGTTCTTC. Translating it yields CASSRDYGEQFF.

In its sample, this clone was seen a few times. This sequence joins TRBV6-1 and TRBJ2-2; 12 nucleotides line up with TRBD2. This CDR3 comprises 15 residues. From germline, CDR1 is MNHNS and CDR2 SASEGT. Trimming at V came to 6 bases and at J to 6 bases, leaving 5 bases not matched to a gene. CDR3 amino acids: CASSRLAGEAGELFF. CDR3 sequence (DNA): TGTGCCAGCAGCCGACTAGCGGGGGAGGCCGGGGAGCTGTTTTTT.

V and J are TRBV6-1 and TRBJ2-7, with TRBD2 identical over 7 bases. Looked up from germline, CDR1 is MNHNS and CDR2 is SASEGT. V trimming: 1 base; J trimming: 2 bases; junction bases outside the gene matches: 5. This CDR3 has 15 amino acids. The CDR3 coding sequence is TGTGCCAGCAGTGAAGGAGAAGGGAGGGCCTACGAGCAGTACTTC. It yields the protein CASSEGEGRAYEQYF.

This clone was seen a few times. The V gene is TRBV6-1, the J gene TRBJ2-2, with TRBD2 identical over 7 bases. Germline V gene sequence: CDR1 MNHNS, CDR2 SASEGT. Losses at the gene ends were 7 bases for V and 5 bases for J; bases not matched to a gene: 7. CDR3 length equals 14 residues. The CDR3 spells CASTSAGDTGELFF. CDR3 bases: TGTGCCAGCACTTCTGCGGGAGATACCGGGGAGCTGTTTTTT.

With respect to this clone: Other DNA sequences within the sample encode an identical CDR3. This chain joins TRBV6-1 and TRBJ2-7; the match to TRBD2 covers 11 bases. CDR3 length equals 15 residues. Germline V CDR1 and CDR2: MNHNS, SASEGT. Trimming at V came to 2 bases and at J to 2 bases, leaving 2 bases not matched to a gene. CDR3 loop: CASSESSGGAYEQYF. CDR3 nucleotides: TGTGCCAGCAGTGAAAGTAGCGGGGGGGCCTACGAGCAGTACTTC.

The chain links TRBV7-8 to TRBJ1-2; D may be TRBD1 (5 bases). The CDR3 spans 12 residues. Between the trimmed V and J ends, which lost 6 bases and 3 bases, there was a span of 8 bases. The germline V gene has CDR1 SGHVS and CDR2 FQNEAQ. This CDR3 is CASRDNYYGYTF. In DNA form, the CDR3 reads TGTGCCAGCAGGGACAACTACTATGGCTACACCTTC.

The chain joins TRBV7-9 to TRBJ1-1, with D possibly TRBD1 on 6 matching bases. The CDR3 contains 15 residues. Germline CDR1 reads SEHNR; CDR2 reads FQNEAQ (reference sequence). The ends were cut back, 4 bases at V and 3 bases at J, with 15 bases in the middle. This CDR3 reads CASSYGQGSDTEAFF. DNA for the CDR3: TGTGCCAGCAGCTATGGGCAGGGGTCGGACACTGAAGCTTTCTTT.

V usage is TRBV5-6 and J usage is TRBJ1-1, with 9 bases fitting TRBD1. With V trimmed by 4 bases and J by 5 bases, 15 bases remained unmatched. The germline gives CDR1 SGHDT, CDR2 YYEEEE. CDR3 size: 17 residues. CDR3 loop: CASSRPTGGEGGTEAFF. In nucleotides, the CDR3 is TGTGCCAGCAGCCGACCCACAGGGGGCGAAGGAGGGACTGAAGCTTTCTTT.

The chain couples TRBV7-6 to TRBJ1-1, with a possible D match to TRBD1 (5 bases). The CDR3 runs 15 residues. Trimming stripped 1 base from V and 1 base from J, with 10 bases between. Germline values: CDR1 SGHVS, CDR2 FNYEAQ. DNA for the CDR3: TGTGCCAGCAGCTTAGGGGGCTGGGGGAACACTGAAGCTTTCTTT. Its protein product is CASSLGGWGNTEAFF. Using reference TRBV7-6 and TRBJ1-1 for the parts outside the CDR3, the full variable domain is GAGVSQSPRYKVTKRGQDVALRCDPISGHVSLYWYRQALGQGPEFLTYFNYEAQQDKSGLPNDRFSAERPEGSISTLTIQRTEQRDSAMYRCASSLGGWGNTEAFFGQGTRLTVV.

Sample share makes this clone medium-sized. The chain couples TRBV16 to TRBJ1-1; D is uncertain. CDR3 length: 13 amino acids. CDR1 is KGHSY, CDR2 FQNENV, per germline. Trimming took 0 bases from V and 7 from J, leaving 9 bases between them. DNA for the CDR3: TGTGCCAGCAGCCAATCGACCAGGTATGAAGCTTTCTTT. Translation gives CASSQSTRYEAFF. Together with reference TRBV16 and TRBJ1-1, the CDR3 gives the full variable domain: GEEVAQTPKHLVRGEGQKAKLYCAPIKGHSYVFWYQQVLKNEFKFLISFQNENVFDETGMPKERFSAKCLPNSPCSLEIQATKLEDSAVYFCASSQSTRYEAFFGQGTRLTVV.

The sample holds a few counts of this clone. The chain links TRBV2 to TRBJ1-1; 8 positions agree with TRBD1. CDR3 length: 13 amino acids. Germline assignment: CDR1 SNHLY and CDR2 FYNNEI. V shed 5 bases and J 7 bases; nucleotides not matched to a gene: 6. CDR3 bases: TGTGCCAGCAGTTGGGCAGGGGGCAATGAAGCTTTCTTT. It specifies CASSWAGGNEAFF. Based on the CDR3 plus reference TRBV2 and TRBJ1-1, the full variable domain is EPEVTQTPSHQVTQMGQEVILRCVPISNHLYFYWYRQILGQKVEFLVSFYNNEISEKSEIFDDQFSVERPDGSNFTLKIRSTKLEDSAMYFCASSWAGGNEAFFGQGTRLTVV.

V gene TRBV25-1 combines with J gene TRBJ1-1, with D perhaps TRBD1 (6 bases). Germline V gives CDR1 MGHDK, CDR2 SYGVNS. V dropped 5 bases and J dropped 3 bases, with 16 bases sitting between them. The CDR3 length is 15 residues. This CDR3 reads CASSLRGGADTEAFF. The DNA of the CDR3 is TGTGCCAGCAGTCTTCGCGGGGGCGCGGACACTGAAGCTTTCTTT.

The chain uses TRBV13 and TRBJ2-1; TRBD1 is a possible D gene (5 bases). Germline-derived CDR1 and CDR2 are PRHDT and FYEKMQ (reference sequence). Trimming shortened V by 1 base and J by 6 bases, and 7 bases separated the two germline ends. The CDR3 loop spans 13 amino acids. CDR3 nucleotide sequence: TGTGCCAGCAGCTTAGAACAGGCCAATGAGCAGTTCTTC. Amino acids: CASSLEQANEQFF.

This chain connects TRBV5-8 to TRBJ1-1; D remains ambiguous. This CDR3 has 12 amino acids. V lost 7 bases and J 6 bases, leaving 13 bases between the germline ends. Germline V lookup: CDR1 SGHTS, CDR2 YDEGEE. The CDR3, as DNA: TGTGCCAGCGCCTGGAGGGAGCCTGAAGCTTTCTTT. Its protein is CASAWREPEAFF.

The J gene is TRBJ1-1, the V gene TRBV6-5; a possible D gene is TRBD1 (5 bases). From germline, CDR1 is MNHEY and CDR2 SVGAGI. The CDR3 consists of 15 residues. V was pared by 5 bases and J by 0 bases, with 13 bases between. The CDR3 reads CASSPGLTMNTEAFF. The DNA for the CDR3 is TGTGCCAGCAGTCCGGGACTCACCATGAACACTGAAGCTTTCTTT.

This chain connects TRBV29-1 to TRBJ2-7; D gene uncertain. The CDR3 extends over 12 amino acids. With 4 bases removed from V and 7 bases from J, the gap between germline ends came to 14 bases. Per germline, CDR1 SQVTM and CDR2 ANQGSEA. CDR3 DNA sequence: TGCAGCGTTGTAACAGACCTTTGGGAGCAGTACGTC. Translation gives CSVVTDLWEQYV.

The DNA for the CDR3 is TGTGCCAGCAGTCCTGGGGCAGGTTATCAGCCCCAGCATTTT. It specifies CASSPGAGYQPQHF. The chain is built from TRBV27 and TRBJ1-5, with a possible D match to TRBD1 (5 bases). CDR3 length equals 14 residues. V was shortened by 5 bases and J by 5 bases, with 13 bases between the two germline ends. CDR1 MNHEY and CDR2 SMNVEV come from the germline V gene (reference sequence).

Here the CDR3 DNA reads TGTGCCAGCAGCTTAGGAGGGGGCGGGAACTATGGCTACACCTTC. This gives the protein CASSLGGGGNYGYTF. V usage is TRBV7-6 and J usage is TRBJ1-2; 7 positions match TRBD1. The CDR3 runs 15 residues. Per germline, CDR1 SGHVS and CDR2 FNYEAQ. V lost 1 base to trimming and J lost 2 bases; unmatched junction nucleotides: 4.

The chain couples TRBV25-1 to TRBJ1-1; D may be TRBD1 (6 bases). CDR1 is MGHDK, CDR2 SYGVNS, per germline. Trimming removed 5 bases at V and 1 base at J, with 14 bases between. The CDR3 runs to 15 residues. The CDR3 is CASSQTGQSNTEAFF. The CDR3 coding sequence is TGTGCCAGCAGTCAAACGGGACAATCGAACACTGAAGCTTTCTTT.

The chain recombines TRBV19 with TRBJ2-5; D might be TRBD2 (5 bases). The CDR3 covers 17 residues. Germline V gene sequence: CDR1 LNHDA, CDR2 SQIVND (reference sequence). V dropped 4 bases and J dropped 1 base, with 19 bases sitting between them. The CDR3 loop reads CASSTHGPEDSQETQYF. The CDR3 region has the DNA TGTGCCAGTAGTACACACGGGCCAGAGGACTCCCAAGAGACCCAGTACTTC.